This T cell receptor (beta chain) originates from a study of cytomegalovirus exposure and HLA in healthy donors. Study at large: Earlier work reported approximately 110 million unique TCR beta sequences from roughly 180 million T cells.

Only one count was recorded for this clone. Its antigen is still unknown. Broader study findings: Common viral pathogens were later found to be apparently linked to several of the most significant clusters. When a later analysis was performed, an Asian-associated ancestry cluster reportedly had fewer N-insertions than the approximately 690-donor mean. Certain indistinguishable V segments, among them TRBV6-2 and TRBV6-3, were excluded.

It was with 60 Vbeta and 13 Jbeta primers that the PCR ran. Clones were read by immunoSEQ multiplex PCR, and TCRdb kept only the in-frame ones, dropping some. The table has over 130,000 clones, 65% to 90% seen once. V lost 5 bases and J lost 4; bases outside the gene matches: 11. Germline assignment: CDR1 SEHNR and CDR2 FQNEAQ (reference sequence). The CDR3 runs to 16 residues. Sequences were obtained from PBMCs. The sequence derives from a female donor in good health and CMV-seronegative. The chain uses TRBV7-9 and TRBJ2-5, with 9 bases matching TRBD1. Written as DNA, the CDR3 is TGTGCCAGCAGCCTAAGGGACAGGGACGTGTCAGAGACCCAGTACTTC. Protein: CASSLRDRDVSETQYF.